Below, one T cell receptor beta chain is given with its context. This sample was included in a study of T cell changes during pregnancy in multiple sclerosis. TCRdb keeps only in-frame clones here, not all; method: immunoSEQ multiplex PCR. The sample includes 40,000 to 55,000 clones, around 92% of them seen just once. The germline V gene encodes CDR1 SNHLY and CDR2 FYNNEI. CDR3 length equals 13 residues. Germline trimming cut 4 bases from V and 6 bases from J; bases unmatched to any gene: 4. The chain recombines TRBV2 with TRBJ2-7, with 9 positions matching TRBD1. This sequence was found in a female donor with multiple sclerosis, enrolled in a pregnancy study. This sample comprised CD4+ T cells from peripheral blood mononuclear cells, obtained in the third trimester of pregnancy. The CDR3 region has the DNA TGTGCCAGCAGTGTACAGGGACAGGGCGAGCAGTACTTC. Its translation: CASSVQGQGEQYF.